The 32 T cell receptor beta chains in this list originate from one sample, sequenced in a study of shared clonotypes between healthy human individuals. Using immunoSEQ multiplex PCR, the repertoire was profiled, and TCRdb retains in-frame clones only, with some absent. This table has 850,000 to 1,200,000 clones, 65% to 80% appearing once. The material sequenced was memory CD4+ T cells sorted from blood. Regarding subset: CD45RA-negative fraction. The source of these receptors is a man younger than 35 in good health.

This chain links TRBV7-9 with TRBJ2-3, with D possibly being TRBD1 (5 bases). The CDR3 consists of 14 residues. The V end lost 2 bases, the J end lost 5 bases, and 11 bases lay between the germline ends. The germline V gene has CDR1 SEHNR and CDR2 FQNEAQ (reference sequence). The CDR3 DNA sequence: TGTGCCAGCAGCTTAAGCCAGGGCGGAGATACGCAGTATTTT. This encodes CASSLSQGGDTQYF.

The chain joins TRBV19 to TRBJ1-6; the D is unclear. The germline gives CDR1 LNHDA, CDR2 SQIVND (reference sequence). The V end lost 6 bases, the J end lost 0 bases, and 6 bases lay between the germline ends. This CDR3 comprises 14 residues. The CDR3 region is CASRRSSYNSPLHF. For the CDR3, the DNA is TGTGCCAGTAGGCGGAGCTCCTATAATTCACCCCTCCACTTT.

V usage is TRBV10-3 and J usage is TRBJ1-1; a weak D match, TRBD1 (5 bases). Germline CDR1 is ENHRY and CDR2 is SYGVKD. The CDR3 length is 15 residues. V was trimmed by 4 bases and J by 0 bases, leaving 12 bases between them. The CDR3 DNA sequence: TGTGCCATCAGTGTAGGGCGGGACCTGAACACTGAAGCTTTCTTT. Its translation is CAISVGRDLNTEAFF.

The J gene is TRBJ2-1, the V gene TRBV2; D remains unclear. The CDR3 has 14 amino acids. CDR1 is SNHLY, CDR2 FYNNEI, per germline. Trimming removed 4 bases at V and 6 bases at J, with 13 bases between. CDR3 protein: CASSAGEATNEQFF. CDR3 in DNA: TGTGCCAGCAGTGCCGGCGAAGCAACCAATGAGCAGTTCTTC.

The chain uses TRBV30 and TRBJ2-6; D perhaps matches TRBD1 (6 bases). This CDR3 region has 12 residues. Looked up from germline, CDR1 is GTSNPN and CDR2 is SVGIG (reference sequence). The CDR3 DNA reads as TGTGTCACAGGGACTGGGGCCAACGTCCTGACTTTC. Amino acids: CVTGTGANVLTF.

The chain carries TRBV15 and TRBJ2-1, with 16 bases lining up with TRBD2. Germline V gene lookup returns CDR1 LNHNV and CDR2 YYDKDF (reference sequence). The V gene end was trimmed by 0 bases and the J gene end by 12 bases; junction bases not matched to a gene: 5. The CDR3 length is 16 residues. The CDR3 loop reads CATSREGTSGRVGQFF. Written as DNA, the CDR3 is TGTGCCACCAGCAGAGAAGGGACTAGCGGGAGGGTAGGGCAGTTCTTC.

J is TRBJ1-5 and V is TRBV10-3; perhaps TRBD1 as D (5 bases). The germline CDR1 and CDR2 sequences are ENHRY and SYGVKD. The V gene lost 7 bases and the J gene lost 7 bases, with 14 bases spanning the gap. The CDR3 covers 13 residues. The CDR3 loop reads CAITATAQQPQHF. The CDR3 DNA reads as TGTGCCATCACGGCGACAGCTCAACAGCCCCAGCATTTT.

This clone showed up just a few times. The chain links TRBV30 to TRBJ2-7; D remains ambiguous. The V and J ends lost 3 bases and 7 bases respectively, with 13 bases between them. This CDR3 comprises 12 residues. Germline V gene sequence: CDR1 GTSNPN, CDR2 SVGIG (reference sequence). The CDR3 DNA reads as TGTGCCTGGAGAAACATACTGGGGGAGCAGTACTTC. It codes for CAWRNILGEQYF. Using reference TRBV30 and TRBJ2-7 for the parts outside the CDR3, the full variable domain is SQTIHQWPATLVQPVGSPLSLECTVEGTSNPNLYWYRQAAGRGLQLLFYSVGIGQISSEVPQNLSASRPQDRQFILSSKKLLLSDSGFYLCAWRNILGEQYFGPGTRLTVT.

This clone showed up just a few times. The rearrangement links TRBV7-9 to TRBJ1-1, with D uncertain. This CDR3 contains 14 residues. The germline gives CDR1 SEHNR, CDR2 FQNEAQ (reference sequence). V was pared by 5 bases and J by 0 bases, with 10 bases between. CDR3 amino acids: CASSQQAMNTEAFF. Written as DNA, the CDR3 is TGTGCCAGCAGCCAGCAGGCCATGAACACTGAAGCTTTCTTT.

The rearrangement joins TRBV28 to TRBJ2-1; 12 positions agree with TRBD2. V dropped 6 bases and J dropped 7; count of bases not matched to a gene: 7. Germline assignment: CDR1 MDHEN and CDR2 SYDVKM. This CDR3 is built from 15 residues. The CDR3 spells CASSTSGGILNEQFF. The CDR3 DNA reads TGTGCCAGCAGCACTAGCGGGGGGATTTTGAATGAGCAGTTCTTC.

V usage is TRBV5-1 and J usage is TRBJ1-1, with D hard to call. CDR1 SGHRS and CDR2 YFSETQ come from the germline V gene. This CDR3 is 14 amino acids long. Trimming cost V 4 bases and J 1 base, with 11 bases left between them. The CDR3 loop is CASSPLRANTEAFF. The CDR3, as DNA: TGCGCCAGCAGCCCCCTTAGAGCGAACACTGAAGCTTTCTTT.

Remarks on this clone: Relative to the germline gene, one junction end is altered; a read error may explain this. The CDR3 here is CASSLWGDSETQYF. As DNA, the CDR3 is TGTGCTAGCAGCTTATGGGGGGATTCGGAGACCCAGTACTTC. The V call is TRBV7-7, the J call TRBJ2-5, with D tentatively TRBD2 (6 bases). Germline lookup yields CDR1 SSHAT and CDR2 FNYEAQ (reference sequence). This CDR3 contains 14 residues.

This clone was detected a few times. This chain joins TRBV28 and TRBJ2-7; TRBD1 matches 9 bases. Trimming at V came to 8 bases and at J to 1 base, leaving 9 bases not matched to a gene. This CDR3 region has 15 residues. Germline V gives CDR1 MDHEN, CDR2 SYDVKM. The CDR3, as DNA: TGTGCCAGCGGTGGGGGACAGGGCCTTTCCTACGAGCAGTACTTC. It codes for CASGGGQGLSYEQYF.

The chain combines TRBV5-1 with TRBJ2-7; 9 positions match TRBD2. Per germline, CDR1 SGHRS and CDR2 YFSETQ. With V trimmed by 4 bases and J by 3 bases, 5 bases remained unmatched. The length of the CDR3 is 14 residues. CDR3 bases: TGCGCCAGCAGCGGGGGGACTAGCAACTACGAGCAGTACTTC. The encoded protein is CASSGGTSNYEQYF.

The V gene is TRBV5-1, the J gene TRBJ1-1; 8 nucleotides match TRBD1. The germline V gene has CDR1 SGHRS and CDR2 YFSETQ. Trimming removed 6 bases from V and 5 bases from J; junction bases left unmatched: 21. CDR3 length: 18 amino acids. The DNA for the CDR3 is TGCGCCAGCAAGGGGGAGGAGAAGTTGGGTAGACAGGGGACTGAAGCTTTCTTT. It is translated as CASKGEEKLGRQGTEAFF.

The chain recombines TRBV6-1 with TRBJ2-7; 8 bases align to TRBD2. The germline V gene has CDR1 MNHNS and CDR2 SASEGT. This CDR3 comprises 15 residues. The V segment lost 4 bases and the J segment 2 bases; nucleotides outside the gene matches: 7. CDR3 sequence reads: CASSADPSGPYEQYF. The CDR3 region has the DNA TGTGCCAGCAGTGCTGATCCTAGCGGGCCCTACGAGCAGTACTTC.

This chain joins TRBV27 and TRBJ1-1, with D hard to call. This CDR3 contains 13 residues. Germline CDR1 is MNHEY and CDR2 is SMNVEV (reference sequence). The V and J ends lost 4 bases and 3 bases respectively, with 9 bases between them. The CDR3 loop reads CASSWKRDTEAFF. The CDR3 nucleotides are TGTGCCAGCAGTTGGAAGAGGGACACTGAAGCTTTCTTT.

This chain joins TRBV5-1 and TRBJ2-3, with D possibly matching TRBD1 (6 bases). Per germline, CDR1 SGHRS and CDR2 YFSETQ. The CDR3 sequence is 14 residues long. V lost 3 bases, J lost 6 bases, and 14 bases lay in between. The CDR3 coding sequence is TGCGCCAGCAGCTCCGACAGGCCTCGGGATACGCAGTATTTT. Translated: CASSSDRPRDTQYF.

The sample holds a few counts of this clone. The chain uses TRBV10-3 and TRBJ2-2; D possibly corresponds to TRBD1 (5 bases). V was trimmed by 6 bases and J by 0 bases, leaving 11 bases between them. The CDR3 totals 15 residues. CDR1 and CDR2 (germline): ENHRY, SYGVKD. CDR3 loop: CAIRQDGTNTGELFF. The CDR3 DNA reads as TGTGCCATCAGACAGGACGGAACGAACACCGGGGAGCTGTTTTTT.

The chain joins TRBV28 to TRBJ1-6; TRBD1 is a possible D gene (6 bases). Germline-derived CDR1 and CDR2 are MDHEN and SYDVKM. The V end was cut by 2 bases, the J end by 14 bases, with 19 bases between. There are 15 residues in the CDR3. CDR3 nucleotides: TGTGCCAGCAGTTTAAACAGAAGGACAGTTATATCCCTCCACTTT. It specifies CASSLNRRTVISLHF.

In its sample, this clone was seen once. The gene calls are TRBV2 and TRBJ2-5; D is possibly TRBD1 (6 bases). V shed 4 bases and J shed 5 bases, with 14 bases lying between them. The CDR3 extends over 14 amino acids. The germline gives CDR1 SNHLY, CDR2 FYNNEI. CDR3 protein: CASSVWGQGETQYF. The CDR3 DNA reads TGTGCCAGCAGTGTTTGGGGGCAAGGGGAGACCCAGTACTTC. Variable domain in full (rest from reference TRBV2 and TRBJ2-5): EPEVTQTPSHQVTQMGQEVILRCVPISNHLYFYWYRQILGQKVEFLVSFYNNEISEKSEIFDDQFSVERPDGSNFTLKIRSTKLEDSAMYFCASSVWGQGETQYFGPGTRLLVL.

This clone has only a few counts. The CDR3 DNA reads TGCAGCGTTGCGGGGGTTTTCACAGATACGCAGTATTTT. This codes for CSVAGVFTDTQYF. The rearrangement links TRBV29-1 to TRBJ2-3; a weak D match, TRBD2 (6 bases). The CDR3 covers 13 residues. Trimming left V 4 bases short and J 2 bases short, with 10 bases between. CDR1 SQVTM and CDR2 ANQGSEA come from the germline V gene.

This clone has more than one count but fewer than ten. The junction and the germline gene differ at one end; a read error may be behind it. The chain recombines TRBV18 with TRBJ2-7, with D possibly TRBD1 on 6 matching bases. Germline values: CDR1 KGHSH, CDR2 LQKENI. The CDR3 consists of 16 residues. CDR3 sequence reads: CASSPLPGTTTYEQYF. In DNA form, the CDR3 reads TGTGCCAGCTCGCCACTTCCCGGGACAACTACCTACGAGCAGTACTTC.

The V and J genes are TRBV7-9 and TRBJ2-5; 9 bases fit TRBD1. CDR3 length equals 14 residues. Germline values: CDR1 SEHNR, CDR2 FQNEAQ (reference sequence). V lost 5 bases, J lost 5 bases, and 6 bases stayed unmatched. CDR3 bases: TGTGCCAGCAGCAAGGGACAGGGATCGGAGACCCAGTACTTC. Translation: CASSKGQGSETQYF.

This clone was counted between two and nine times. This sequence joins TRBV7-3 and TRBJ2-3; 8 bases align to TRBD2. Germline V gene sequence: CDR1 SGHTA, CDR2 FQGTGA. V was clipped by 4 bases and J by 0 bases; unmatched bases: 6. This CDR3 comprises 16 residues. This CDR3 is CASSSQRGTSTDTQYF. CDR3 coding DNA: TGTGCCAGCAGCTCACAGCGGGGGACTAGCACAGATACGCAGTATTTT.

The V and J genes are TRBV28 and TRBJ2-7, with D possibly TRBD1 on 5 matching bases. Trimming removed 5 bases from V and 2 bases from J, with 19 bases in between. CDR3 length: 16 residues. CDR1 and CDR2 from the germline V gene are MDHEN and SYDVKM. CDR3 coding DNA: TGTGCCAGCAGTGCTACATCCTTGGGGCAAACCTACGAGCAGTACTTC. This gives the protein CASSATSLGQTYEQYF.

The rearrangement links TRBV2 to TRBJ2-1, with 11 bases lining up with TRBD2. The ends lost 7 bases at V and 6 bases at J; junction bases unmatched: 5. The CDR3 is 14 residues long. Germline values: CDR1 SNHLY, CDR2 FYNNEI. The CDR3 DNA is TGTGCCAGCAACCTAGCGGGGGGTTCCAATGAGCAGTTCTTC. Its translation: CASNLAGGSNEQFF.

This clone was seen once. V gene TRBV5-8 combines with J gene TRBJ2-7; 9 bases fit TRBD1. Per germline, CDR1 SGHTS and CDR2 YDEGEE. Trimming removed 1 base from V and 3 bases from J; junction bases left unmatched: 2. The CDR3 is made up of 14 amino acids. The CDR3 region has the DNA TGTGCCAGCAGCTTGACAGGGGGCATCTACGAGCAGTACTTC. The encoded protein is CASSLTGGIYEQYF.

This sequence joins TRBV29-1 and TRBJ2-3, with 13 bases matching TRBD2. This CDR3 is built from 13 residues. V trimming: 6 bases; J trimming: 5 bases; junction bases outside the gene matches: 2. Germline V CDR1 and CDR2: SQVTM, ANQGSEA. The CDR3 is CSVRLAGGDTQYF. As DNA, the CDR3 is TGCAGCGTCAGACTAGCGGGAGGAGATACGCAGTATTTT.

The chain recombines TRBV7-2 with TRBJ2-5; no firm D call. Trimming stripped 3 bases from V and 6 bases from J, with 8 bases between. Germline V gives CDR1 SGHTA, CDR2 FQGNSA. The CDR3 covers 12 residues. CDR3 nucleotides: TGTGCCAGCAGCTTGATTGATCAGACCCAGTACTTC. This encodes CASSLIDQTQYF. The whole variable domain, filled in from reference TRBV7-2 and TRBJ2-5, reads GAGVSQSPSNKVTEKGKDVELRCDPISGHTALYWYRQSLGQGLEFLIYFQGNSAPDKSGLPSDRFSAERTGGSVSTLTIQRTQQEDSAVYLCASSLIDQTQYFGPGTRLLVL.

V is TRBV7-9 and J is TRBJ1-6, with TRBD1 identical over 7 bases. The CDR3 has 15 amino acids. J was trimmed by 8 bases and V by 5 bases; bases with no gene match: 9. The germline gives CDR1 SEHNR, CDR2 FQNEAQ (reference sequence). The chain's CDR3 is CASSNHRDRDSPLHF. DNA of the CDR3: TGTGCCAGCAGCAACCACCGGGACAGAGATTCACCCCTCCACTTT.

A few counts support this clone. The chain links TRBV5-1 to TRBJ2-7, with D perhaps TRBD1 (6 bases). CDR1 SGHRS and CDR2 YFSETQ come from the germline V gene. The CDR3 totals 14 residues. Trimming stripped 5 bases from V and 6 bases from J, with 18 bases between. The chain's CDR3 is CASRSDKAGVEQYF. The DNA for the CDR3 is TGCGCCAGCAGGTCCGACAAGGCAGGGGTCGAGCAGTACTTC.